The 11 T cell receptor beta chains below all came from one sample that was sequenced in a study of early T cells in non-severe SARS-CoV-2 infection (dated by TCRdb to about 2021). To prepare the library, 5' RACE was applied. Instrument on record: NextSeq 500. Using fastp at Q25 and MiXCR, TCRdb reprocessed the public reads and kept productive beta chains. One record per CDR3 amino acid sequence lists the most common genes and DNA. The sample table contains 95,000 to 120,000 distinct CDR3 sequences; only one count was recorded for 12% of them. The ten largest account for 2.5% to 4% of the sample. Sequencing used whole blood. The receptors were sampled from an adult who was a healthcare worker with PCR-confirmed SARS-CoV-2 infection or an uninfected control (not recorded which).

This clonotype was observed many times. V is TRBV12-3 or TRBV12-4 and J is TRBJ1-1, with 9 nucleotides matching TRBD1. Trimming cost V 6 bases and J 1 base; bases outside gene matches: 0. This CDR3 comprises 13 residues. CDR3 DNA: TGTGCCAGCAGGACAGGGGGGAACACTGAAGCTTTCTTT. Residues: CASRTGGNTEAFF.

This clonotype was counted ten times or more. CDR3 loop: CATSRDQGPGPKDEQYF. CDR3 nucleotide sequence: TGTGCCACCAGCAGAGATCAGGGACCGGGACCCAAGGACGAGCAGTACTTC. The genes are TRBV15 and TRBJ2-7, with D possibly called TRBD1 or TRBD2 (5 bases each). The CDR3 loop spans 17 amino acids. V lost 0 bases and J 5 bases, leaving 20 bases between the germline ends. CDR1 is LNHNV and CDR2 is YYDKDF in the germline V gene (reference sequence).

On this clonotype: A much more abundant neighbour one base away suggests this may be a read error. This chain joins TRBV10-3 and TRBJ1-1, with 10 bases aligning to TRBD1. J was trimmed by 6 bases and V by 5 bases; bases with no gene match: 6. The length of the CDR3 is 14 residues. Germline V lookup: CDR1 ENHRY, CDR2 SYGVKD. The CDR3 nucleotides are TGTGCCATCAGTATCGGACAGGGGGACGCTGAAGCTTTCTTT. This encodes CAISIGQGDAEAFF.

This clonotype was detected a few times. The chain is built from TRBV6-5 and TRBJ2-3; D might be TRBD2 (5 bases). V was cut by 3 bases and J by 5 bases, with 9 bases left in between. CDR3 length: 13 residues. From germline, CDR1 is MNHEY and CDR2 SVGAGI. The CDR3 is CASSYEGGDTQYF. The CDR3 nucleotides are TGTGCCAGCAGTTATGAGGGCGGAGATACGCAGTATTTT.

The table lists this clonotype with many counts. The V and J genes are TRBV3-1 and TRBJ2-3; D is possibly TRBD1 (6 bases). The CDR3 consists of 14 residues. Germline V gene lookup returns CDR1 LGHDT and CDR2 YNNKEL (reference sequence). V dropped 4 bases and J dropped 10 bases, with 18 bases sitting between them. Written as DNA, the CDR3 is TGTGCCAGCAGCCCAGCTCCCAACAGGGACCCGCAGTATTTT. This codes for CASSPAPNRDPQYF.

This clonotype was seen a handful of times. The V gene is TRBV3-1, the J gene TRBJ1-6, with 8 bases matching TRBD1. CDR3 length: 14 residues. The germline V gene encodes CDR1 LGHDT and CDR2 YNNKEL (reference sequence). V was pared by 4 bases and J by 8 bases, with 4 bases of the junction left unmatched. CDR3 sequence reads: CASSPTTGDSPLHF. CDR3 sequence (DNA): TGTGCCAGCAGCCCCACGACAGGGGATTCACCCCTCCACTTT.

This clonotype has a count of ten or more. This chain uses TRBV4-1 with TRBJ1-4; 9 positions match TRBD1. The germline gives CDR1 MGHRA, CDR2 YSYEKL. V was pared by 6 bases and J by 6 bases, with 8 bases of the junction left unmatched. The CDR3 is made up of 15 amino acids. The CDR3 is CASRSGDREDEKLFF. The DNA of the CDR3 is TGCGCCAGCAGGTCCGGGGACAGGGAAGATGAAAAACTGTTTTTT.

This chain joins TRBV9 and TRBJ2-3; possibly TRBD1 or TRBD2 for D (5 bases each). CDR3 length equals 13 residues. Germline CDR1 is SGDLS and CDR2 is YYNGEE. V shed 2 bases and J shed 5 bases, with 9 bases lying between them. CDR3 coding DNA: TGTGCCAGCAGCGTCGTGGGGGTAGATACGCAGTATTTT. This gives the protein CASSVVGVDTQYF. The entire variable domain, with the rest obtained from reference TRBV9 and TRBJ2-3, is as follows: DSGVTQTPKHLITATGQRVTLRCSPRSGDLSVYWYQQSLDQGLQFLIQYYNGEERAKGNILERFSAQQFPDLHSELNLSSLELGDSALYFCASSVVGVDTQYFGPGTRLTVL.

This clonotype was counted between two and nine times. The J gene is TRBJ2-3, the V gene TRBV5-6; D not resolved. The germline CDR1 and CDR2 sequences are SGHDT and YYEEEE. The V end was cut by 4 bases, the J end by 2 bases, with 11 bases between. The CDR3 is made up of 14 amino acids. CDR3 coding DNA: TGTGCCAGCAGCCGTGGGCCTCTCACAGATACGCAGTATTTT. This gives the protein CASSRGPLTDTQYF. Drawing the rest from reference TRBV5-6 and TRBJ2-3, the complete variable domain is DAGVTQSPTHLIKTRGQQVTLRCSPKSGHDTVSWYQQALGQGPQFIFQYYEEEERQRGNFPDRFSGHQFPNYSSELNVNALLLGDSALYLCASSRGPLTDTQYFGPGTRLTVL.

This clonotype was picked up many times. The gene calls are TRBV12-3 or TRBV12-4 and TRBJ1-1; D is perhaps TRBD1 (6 bases). V lost 1 base and J 0 bases, leaving 12 bases between the germline ends. The CDR3 sequence is 16 residues long. This CDR3 is CASSLGIGGMNTEAFF. Written as DNA, the CDR3 is TGTGCCAGCAGTTTAGGTATAGGGGGAATGAACACTGAAGCTTTCTTT.

This clonotype was seen a few times. V and J are TRBV19 and TRBJ2-5; TRBD2 aligns across 8 bases. V lost 6 bases to trimming and J lost 3 bases; unmatched junction nucleotides: 9. Germline CDR1 and CDR2: LNHDA and SQIVND (reference sequence). This CDR3 has 15 amino acids. The CDR3 DNA is TGTGCCAGTAGGCGAATCGCAGCGGGAGAAGAGACCCAGTACTTC. Translation: CASRRIAAGEETQYF.